Below are 17 T cell receptor beta chains sequenced from a single sample in a study of T cell clonality in common variable immunodeficiency (dated by TCRdb to between 2015 and 2016). The method behind the library was the immunoSEQ multiplex PCR assay. What TCRdb holds here is the immuneACCESS table cut down to in-frame rearrangements. Part of the clones is not present; checked against another copy, under half of the missing clones reflect an unresolved V gene, and the others are unexplained. There are about 42,000 clones in this sample, and none of them is a singleton. The ten largest make up less than 3.5% of the sample. Material for sequencing was peripheral blood mononuclear cells. These receptors all stem from a person aged 18 to 70 in good health.

This clone was detected ten times or more. The read ends 3 residues shy of where the CDR3 ends; the end is completed using the germline J gene. This chain uses TRBV5-4 with TRBJ1-1; tentatively, D is TRBD1 (6 bases). CDR3 length equals 14 residues. Trimming pared 4 bases from V and 6 bases from J, leaving 16 bases between. The V gene's germline CDR1 is SGHNT and CDR2 YYREEE (reference sequence). CDR3 DNA (partial): TGTGCCAGCAGCGCGGAGGTTCAGGGGCCTGAA. Its translation: CASSAEVQGPE. The whole CDR3 region reads CASSAEVQGPEAFF.

This clone has a count of ten or more. Read sequence stops 3 residues before the CDR3 end, and the germline J gene provides the missing end. The rearrangement uses TRBV5-4 and TRBJ2-4; D unresolved. The length of the CDR3 is 15 residues. Germline V gives CDR1 SGHNT, CDR2 YYREEE (reference sequence). Trimming removed 0 bases from V and 4 bases from J, with 11 bases in between. CDR3: CASSLAAPSKNIQYF. The CDR3 bases that were read are TGTGCCAGCAGCTTGGCCGCGCCTTCAAAAAACATT.

This clone was observed a few times. The read ends 3 residues early relative to the CDR3; the germline J gene fills the gap. The chain carries TRBV5-5 and TRBJ2-7; the D gene is possibly TRBD1 (5 bases). Germline loops: CDR1 SGHKS, CDR2 YYEKEE (reference sequence). Deletions cut 0 bases from V and 3 bases from J, with 10 bases between. The CDR3 consists of 14 residues. The CDR3 reads CASSLAAGLYEQYF. Partial CDR3 DNA: TGTGCCAGCAGCTTGGCCGCAGGGCTCTACGAG.

This clone was picked up many times. Coverage ceases 3 residues before the CDR3 finishes, and the germline J gene fills in the end. This chain joins TRBV7-3 and TRBJ2-7, with TRBD1 identical over 10 bases. The CDR3 runs 15 residues. J gave up 1 base and V 5 bases, and 5 bases lay outside the gene matches. Germline lookup yields CDR1 SGHTA and CDR2 FQGTGA. CDR3 DNA, as far as it was read: TGTGCCAGCAGCCCCGGGACAGGGGCTTCCTACGAG. Translation gives CASSPGTGASYE. The whole CDR3 region reads CASSPGTGASYEQYF.

This clone has ten or more counts. The observed sequence ends 3 residues before the CDR3 terminus, with the missing tail filled in from the germline J gene. The V gene is TRBV20-1, the J gene TRBJ1-2, with D unresolved. Germline loops: CDR1 DFQATT, CDR2 SNEGSKA (reference sequence). Trimming removed 1 base from V and 4 bases from J, with 10 bases in between. The CDR3 is made up of 13 amino acids. Partial CDR3 DNA: TGCAGTGCTAGAGTCCAGGAAGGCTATGGC. Translation: CSARVQEGYG. The CDR3 reads in full as CSARVQEGYGYTF.

Only a few counts were recorded for this clone. The CDR3 end lies 3 residues beyond the end of the read and is filled in from the germline J gene. The chain combines TRBV6-1 with TRBJ1-2, with D tentatively TRBD1 (5 bases). Germline CDR1 and CDR2: MNHNS and SASEGT. Trimming took off 0 bases at V and 5 bases at J, with 19 bases between the two ends. The CDR3 extends over 17 amino acids. The covered CDR3 bases are TGTGCCAGCAGTGAAGCGCTAGGCCAGGGCTATGGGTATGGC. It yields the protein CASSEALGQGYGYG. The full CDR3 protein reads CASSEALGQGYGYGYTF.

This clone turned up a few times. A much larger clone lies one base from this, so it may be a read error. The sequenced fragment ends 3 residues before the CDR3 boundary, so the rest is inferred from the germline J gene. V gene TRBV19 combines with J gene TRBJ2-3; possible D gene TRBD1, 6 bases. The CDR3 is 16 amino acids. CDR1 and CDR2 from the germline V gene are LNHDA and SQIVND (reference sequence). The part of the CDR3 DNA that was read is TGTGCCAGTAGTATATCGGACAGTCTCTACAATCAGCCG. Protein sequence: CASSISDSLYNQP. The entire CDR3 reads CASSISDSLYNQPQYF.

Note on this clone: From the germline J gene comes the end of the CDR3, since the read stops 3 residues before it. The chain carries TRBV10-1 and TRBJ2-5, with D possibly matching TRBD1 (5 bases). Looked up from germline, CDR1 is WNHNN and CDR2 is SYGVQD (reference sequence). V lost 8 bases to trimming and J lost 6 bases, with 22 bases between them. CDR3 size: 15 residues. The CDR3 DNA, read in part, is TGCGCCAGCTCTGGGGCGGCGAGGAGTGGAAAGACC. Protein sequence: CASSGAARSGKT. The full CDR3 sequence reads CASSGAARSGKTQYF.

Many counts were recorded for this clone. The read gets to within 3 residues of the CDR3 end, and the germline J gene fills in the rest. This chain links TRBV20-1 with TRBJ2-3, with 11 bases aligning to TRBD2. The CDR3 has 15 residues. V dropped 3 bases and J dropped 6; count of bases not matched to a gene: 8. Germline V gives CDR1 DFQATT, CDR2 SNEGSKA (reference sequence). The CDR3 protein is CSARGLAGGGDTQYF. CDR3 DNA (partial): TGCAGTGCTAGGGGGCTAGCGGGGGGCGGGGATACG.

This clone came up many times. The read stops 3 residues short of the end of the CDR3; the missing end is completed from the germline J gene. The J gene is TRBJ1-1, the V gene TRBV14; D not resolved. Deletions cut 0 bases from V and 1 base from J, with 9 bases between. There are 15 residues in the CDR3. Germline CDR1 and CDR2: SGHDN and FVKESK. The sequenced part of the CDR3 DNA is TGTGCCAGCAGCCAAGAAGTGACACCGAACACTGAA. Its protein product is CASSQEVTPNTE. The whole CDR3 protein is CASSQEVTPNTEAFF. The whole variable domain, filled in from reference TRBV14 and TRBJ1-1, reads EAGVTQFPSHSVIEKGQTVTLRCDPISGHDNLYWYRRVMGKEIKFLLHFVKESKQDESGMPNNRFLAERTGGTYSTLKVQPAELEDSGVYFCASSQEVTPNTEAFFGQGTRLTVV.

This clone was counted at least ten times. The read falls 3 residues short of the CDR3 end, and the missing part is taken from the germline J gene. The chain combines TRBV5-1 with TRBJ2-1, with 11 bases identical to TRBD2. V was pared by 5 bases and J by 7 bases, with 11 bases of the junction left unmatched. Germline lookup yields CDR1 SGHRS and CDR2 YFSETQ. The CDR3 sequence is 16 residues long. CDR3: CASSFFSGRAKNEQFF. The covered CDR3 bases are TGCGCCAGCAGTTTTTTTAGCGGGAGGGCCAAGAATGAG.

This clone was counted ten times or more. The read ends 3 residues early relative to the CDR3; the germline J gene fills the gap. The chain joins TRBV19 to TRBJ2-3; tentatively, D is TRBD2 (5 bases). The CDR3 runs to 14 residues. V lost 7 bases and J lost 2, with 13 bases in between. CDR1 and CDR2 from the germline V gene are LNHDA and SQIVND (reference sequence). Partial CDR3 DNA: TGTGCCAGTACCGGGCTAGCTGACACAGATACG. The encoded protein is CASTGLADTDT. The full CDR3 sequence reads CASTGLADTDTQYF.

A few counts support this clone. The CDR3 end lies 3 residues beyond the end of the read and is filled in from the germline J gene. The rearrangement links TRBV5-1 to TRBJ2-5; D possibly corresponds to TRBD2 (5 bases). Germline V CDR1 and CDR2: SGHRS, YFSETQ. The CDR3 consists of 15 residues. CDR3 DNA (partial): TGCGCCAGCAGCCCGATCGCGGCTAGCACAGATACC. This encodes CASSPIAASTDT. The whole CDR3 region reads CASSPIAASTDTQYF.

This clone was recorded at least ten times. The DNA ends 3 residues before the CDR3 does, and the rest of the CDR3 is filled in from the germline J gene. The chain carries TRBV7-6 and TRBJ1-4; 8 bases fit TRBD1. Trimming at V came to 5 bases and at J to 5 bases, leaving 4 bases not matched to a gene. CDR1 and CDR2 (germline): SGHVS, FNYEAQ. The CDR3 covers 14 residues. The CDR3 loop is CASSLDRVNEKLFF. The CDR3 bases that were read are TGTGCCAGCAGCCTGGACAGGGTGAATGAAAAA.

This clone was seen many times. With the read ending 3 residues before the CDR3 end, the germline J gene is used to fill in that end. The chain carries TRBV5-1 and TRBJ2-2; TRBD1 might be the D (6 bases). The CDR3 runs 15 residues. CDR1 SGHRS and CDR2 YFSETQ come from the germline V gene. The ends were cut back, 4 bases at V and 1 base at J, with 11 bases in the middle. CDR3 sequence reads: CASSPPGQNTGELFF. The sequenced part of the CDR3 DNA is TGCGCCAGCAGCCCTCCGGGACAGAACACCGGGGAG. Full variable domain (missing parts from reference TRBV5-1 and TRBJ2-2): KAGVTQTPRYLIKTRGQQVTLSCSPISGHRSVSWYQQTPGQGLQFLFEYFSETQRNKGNFPGRFSGRQFSNSRSEMNVSTLELGDSALYLCASSPPGQNTGELFFGEGSRLTVL.

This clone was picked up many times. The read terminates 3 residues ahead of where the CDR3 ends, so the germline J gene completes it. The rearrangement uses TRBV5-5 and TRBJ1-2, with D possibly matching TRBD1 (6 bases). Per the germline V gene, CDR1 is SGHKS and CDR2 is YYEKEE (reference sequence). The V gene lost 0 bases and the J gene lost 2 bases, with 11 bases spanning the gap. The CDR3 is 15 residues long. CDR3 DNA, as far as it was read: TGTGCCAGCAGCTTGGAAGCAGGGGTAAACTATGGC. The encoded protein is CASSLEAGVNYG. From start to end, the CDR3 is CASSLEAGVNYGYTF.

About this clone itself: The read comes to an end 3 residues before the CDR3 does, leaving the germline J gene to fill in the end. The chain couples TRBV7-6 to TRBJ2-7, with 9 bases that match TRBD2. The V and J ends lost 2 bases and 6 bases, in that order; junction bases with no gene match: 17. Germline CDR1 and CDR2: SGHVS and FNYEAQ. This CDR3 is 18 amino acids long. Partial CDR3 DNA: TGTGCCAGCAGCTTACGACTAGCGGCCTCCGGACGGGGGGCCGAG. Encoded protein: CASSLRLAASGRGAE. The entire CDR3 protein reads CASSLRLAASGRGAEQYF.